This T cell receptor (beta chain) was documented in a study of long-term antiretroviral therapy in people with HIV. Between the trimmed V and J ends, which lost 6 bases and 4 bases, there was a span of 18 bases. Germline V gene data show CDR1 as SGHTA and CDR2 as FQGTGA. There are 15 residues in the CDR3. Assay version v3.0 of immunoSEQ was used, and it was run at survey level. Sequencing was performed with immunoSEQ multiplex PCR; in TCRdb, only in-frame clones are kept and a portion is missing. The sample shows fewer than 40,000 clones, 95% to 98% of them seen only once. The TCR comes from a man between 25 and 39 years old with HIV. This sample comprised unsorted PBMCs, obtained 6.9 years after starting antiretroviral therapy. The genes are TRBV7-3 and TRBJ2-5; D possibly corresponds to TRBD1 (5 bases). The CDR3 DNA reads as TGTGCCAGCAGTCCTGAGGCCCTTAGGGGAGAGACCCAGTACTTC. Encoded protein: CASSPEALRGETQYF. Drawing the rest from reference TRBV7-3 and TRBJ2-5, the complete variable domain is GAGVSQTPSNKVTEKGKYVELRCDPISGHTALYWYRQSLGQGPEFLIYFQGTGAADDSGLPNDRFFAVRPEGSVSTLKIQRTERGDSAVYLCASSPEALRGETQYFGPGTRLLVL.